Sequencing of this T cell receptor (beta chain) was carried out in a study of T cell responses to AZD1222 COVID-19 vaccine. Study in general: Samples with a second dose at about 4 or about 12 weeks were pooled together. Study observations and caveats: Once two AZD1222 doses were given, Spike-specific TCR breadth and depth went up.

Sequencing used immunoSEQ multiplex PCR; TCRdb keeps in-frame clones, though not all of them. The sample holds just over 60,000 clones; 76% are singletons and the top ten take around 15%. This clone was counted between two and nine times. The antigen is undetermined. The CDR3 runs 15 residues. V was clipped by 1 base and J by 3 bases, with 11 bases between them. CDR1 SGHNT and CDR2 YYREEE come from the germline V gene (reference sequence). Sequencing was performed on peripheral blood, taken on day 0 of AZD1222 vaccination. The receptor comes from an adult in good health. This chain joins TRBV5-4 and TRBJ2-1, with D possibly matching TRBD2 (6 bases). The CDR3 loop reads CASSLRGTLYNEQFF. DNA for the CDR3: TGTGCCAGCAGCTTGCGCGGGACCCTCTACAATGAGCAGTTCTTC.